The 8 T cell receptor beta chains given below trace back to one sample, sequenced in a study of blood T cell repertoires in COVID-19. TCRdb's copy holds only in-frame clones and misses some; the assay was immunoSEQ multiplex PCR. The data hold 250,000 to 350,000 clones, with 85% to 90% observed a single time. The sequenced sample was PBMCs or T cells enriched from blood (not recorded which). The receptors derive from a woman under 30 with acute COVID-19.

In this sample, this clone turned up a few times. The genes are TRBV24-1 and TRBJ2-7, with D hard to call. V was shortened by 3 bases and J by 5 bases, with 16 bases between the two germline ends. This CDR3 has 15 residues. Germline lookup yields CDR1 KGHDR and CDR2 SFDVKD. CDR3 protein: CATSDVRNPRDEQYF. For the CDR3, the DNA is TGTGCCACCAGTGATGTAAGGAACCCCCGGGACGAGCAGTACTTC.

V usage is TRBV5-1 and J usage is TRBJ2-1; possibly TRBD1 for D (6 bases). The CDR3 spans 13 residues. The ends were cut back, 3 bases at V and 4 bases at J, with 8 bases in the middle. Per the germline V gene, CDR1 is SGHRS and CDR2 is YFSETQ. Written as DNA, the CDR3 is TGCGCCAGCAGCTCGGACAGATACAATGAGCAGTTCTTC. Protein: CASSSDRYNEQFF.

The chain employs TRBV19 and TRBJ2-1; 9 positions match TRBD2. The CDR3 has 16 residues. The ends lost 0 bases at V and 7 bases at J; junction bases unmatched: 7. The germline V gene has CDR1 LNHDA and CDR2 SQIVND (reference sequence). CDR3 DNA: TGTGCCAGTAGTATAGATCCAGCGGGAGGTCTTAATGAGCAGTTCTTC. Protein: CASSIDPAGGLNEQFF.

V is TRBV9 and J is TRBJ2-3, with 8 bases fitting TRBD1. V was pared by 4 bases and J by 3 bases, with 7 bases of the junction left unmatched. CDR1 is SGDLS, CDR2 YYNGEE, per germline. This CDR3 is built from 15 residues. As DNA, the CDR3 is TGTGCCAGCAGCATCCGACAGGGGTGGACAGATACGCAGTATTTT. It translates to CASSIRQGWTDTQYF.

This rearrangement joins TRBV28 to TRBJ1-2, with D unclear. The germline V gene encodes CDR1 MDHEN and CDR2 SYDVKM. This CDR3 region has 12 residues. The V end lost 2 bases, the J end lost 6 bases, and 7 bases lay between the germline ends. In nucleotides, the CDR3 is TGTGCCAGCAGTTTAGCAGAAAATGGCTACACCTTC. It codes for CASSLAENGYTF.

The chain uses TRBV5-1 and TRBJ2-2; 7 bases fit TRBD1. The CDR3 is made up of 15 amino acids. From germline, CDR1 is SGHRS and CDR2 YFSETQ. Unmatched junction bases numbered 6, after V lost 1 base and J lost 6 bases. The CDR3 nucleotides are TGCGCCAGCAGCTTGACCCCAGGGGGAGCCGGGGAGCTGTTTTTT. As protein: CASSLTPGGAGELFF.

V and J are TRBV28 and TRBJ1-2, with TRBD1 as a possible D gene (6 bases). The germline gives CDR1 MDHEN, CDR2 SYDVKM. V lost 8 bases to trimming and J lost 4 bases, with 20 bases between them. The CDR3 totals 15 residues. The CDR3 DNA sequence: TGTGCCAGCCACTCTCCCGCAGGGGTAAGCTATGGCTACACCTTC. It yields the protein CASHSPAGVSYGYTF.

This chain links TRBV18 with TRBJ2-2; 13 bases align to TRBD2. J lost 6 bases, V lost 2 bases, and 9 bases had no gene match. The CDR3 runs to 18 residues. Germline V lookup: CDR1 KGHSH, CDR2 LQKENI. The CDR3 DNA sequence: TGTGCCAGCTCACCAAGAGTTGGACTAGCGGGAGTGTCCGGGGAGCTGTTTTTT. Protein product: CASSPRVGLAGVSGELFF.